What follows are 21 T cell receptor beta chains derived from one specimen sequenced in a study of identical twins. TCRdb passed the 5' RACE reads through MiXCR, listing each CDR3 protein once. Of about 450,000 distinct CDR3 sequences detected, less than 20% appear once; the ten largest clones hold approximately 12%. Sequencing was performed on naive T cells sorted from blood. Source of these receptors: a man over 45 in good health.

CDR3 coding DNA: TGCGCCAGCAGCTCCCAGGGGATGATCGTTGGAGAGACCCAGTACTTC. It specifies CASSSQGMIVGETQYF. The gene calls are TRBV5-1 and TRBJ2-5; maybe TRBD1 (6 bases). CDR3 size: 16 residues. Trimming removed 3 bases at V and 4 bases at J, with 19 bases between. Germline CDR1 SGHRS, CDR2 YFSETQ.

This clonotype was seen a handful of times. The CDR3 sequence is CSVESGSLREKAFF. CDR3 in DNA: TGCAGCGTTGAGTCGGGGTCTTTGCGGGAGAAGGCGTTCTTC. The rearrangement uses TRBV29-1 and TRBJ2-1; 7 nucleotides agree with TRBD2. Germline values: CDR1 SQVTM, CDR2 ANQGSEA. V gave up 3 bases and J gave up 15 bases; unmatched junction bases: 17. This CDR3 contains 14 residues.

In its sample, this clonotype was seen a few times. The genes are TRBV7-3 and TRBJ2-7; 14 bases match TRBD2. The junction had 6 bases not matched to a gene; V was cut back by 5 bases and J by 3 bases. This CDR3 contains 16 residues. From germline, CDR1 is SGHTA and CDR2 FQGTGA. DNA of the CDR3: TGTGCCAGCAGCCAAGGGACTAGCGGGAGAAGCTACGAGCAGTACTTC. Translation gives CASSQGTSGRSYEQYF.

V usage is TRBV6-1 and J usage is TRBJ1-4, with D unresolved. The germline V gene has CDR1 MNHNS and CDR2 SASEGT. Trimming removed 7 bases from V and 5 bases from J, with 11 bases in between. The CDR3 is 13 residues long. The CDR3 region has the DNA TGTGCCAGCAAACGGATTCCGAATGAAAAACTGTTTTTT. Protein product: CASKRIPNEKLFF.

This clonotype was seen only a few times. CDR3 residues: CSARQGGSRQETQYF. The DNA for the CDR3 is TGCAGTGCTAGACAAGGGGGTTCCCGTCAAGAGACCCAGTACTTC. This chain uses TRBV20-1 with TRBJ2-5, with a tentative D call TRBD1 (6 bases). Trimming left V 2 bases short and J 2 bases short, with 15 bases between. In germline, CDR1 is DFQATT, CDR2 SNEGSKA (reference sequence). The CDR3 sequence is 15 residues long.

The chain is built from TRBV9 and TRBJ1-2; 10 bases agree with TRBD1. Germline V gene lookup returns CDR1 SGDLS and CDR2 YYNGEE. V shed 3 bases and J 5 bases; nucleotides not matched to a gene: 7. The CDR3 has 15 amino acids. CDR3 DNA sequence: TGTGCCAGCAGCGCTACGGGACAGGGGACTTATGGCTACACCTTC. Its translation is CASSATGQGTYGYTF.

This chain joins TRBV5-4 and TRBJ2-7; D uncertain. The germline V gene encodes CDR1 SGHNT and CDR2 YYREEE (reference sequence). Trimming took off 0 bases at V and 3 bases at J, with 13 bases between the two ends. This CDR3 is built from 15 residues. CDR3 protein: CASSLDPARNYEQYF. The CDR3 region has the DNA TGTGCCAGCAGCTTGGATCCAGCCAGAAACTACGAGCAGTACTTC.

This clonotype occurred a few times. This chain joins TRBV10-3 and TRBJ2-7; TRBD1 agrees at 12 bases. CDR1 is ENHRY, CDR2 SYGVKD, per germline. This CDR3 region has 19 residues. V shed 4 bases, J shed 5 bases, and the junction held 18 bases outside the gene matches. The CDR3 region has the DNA TGTGCCATCAGTGGGGGCAGAGGGCGCGGGACAGGGGGCCCACACGAGCAGTACTTC. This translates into CAISGGRGRGTGGPHEQYF.

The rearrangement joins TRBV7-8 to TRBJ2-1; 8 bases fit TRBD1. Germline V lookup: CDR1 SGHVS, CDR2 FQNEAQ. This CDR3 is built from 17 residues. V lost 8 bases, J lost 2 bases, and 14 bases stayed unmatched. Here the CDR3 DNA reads TGTGCCAGCGGGACAGGTGTAACCCAGACCGCCTACAATGAGCAGTTCTTC. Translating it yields CASGTGVTQTAYNEQFF.

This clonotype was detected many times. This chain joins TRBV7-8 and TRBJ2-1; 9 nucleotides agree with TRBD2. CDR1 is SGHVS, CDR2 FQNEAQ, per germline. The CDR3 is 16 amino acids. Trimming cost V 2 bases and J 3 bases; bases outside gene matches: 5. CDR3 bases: TGTGCCAGCAGCTTATATCAGACTAGCGGCTACAATGAGCAGTTCTTC. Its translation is CASSLYQTSGYNEQFF.

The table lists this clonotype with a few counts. CDR3 residues: CASSESTRNGNQPQHF. The DNA for the CDR3 is TGTGCCAGCAGTGAATCGACCCGAAACGGCAATCAGCCCCAGCATTTT. The V call is TRBV6-1, the J call TRBJ1-5; the D is unclear. Germline CDR1 and CDR2: MNHNS and SASEGT. The CDR3 is 16 amino acids. Trimming stripped 2 bases from V and 2 bases from J, with 13 bases between.

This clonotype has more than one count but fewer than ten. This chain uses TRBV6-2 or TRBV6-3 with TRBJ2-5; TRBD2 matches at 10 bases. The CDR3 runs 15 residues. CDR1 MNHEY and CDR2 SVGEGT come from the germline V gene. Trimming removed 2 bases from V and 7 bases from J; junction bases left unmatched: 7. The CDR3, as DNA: TGTGCCAGCAGTTACCCGGCTAGCGGGGGCGGGACCCAGTACTTC. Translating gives CASSYPASGGGTQYF.

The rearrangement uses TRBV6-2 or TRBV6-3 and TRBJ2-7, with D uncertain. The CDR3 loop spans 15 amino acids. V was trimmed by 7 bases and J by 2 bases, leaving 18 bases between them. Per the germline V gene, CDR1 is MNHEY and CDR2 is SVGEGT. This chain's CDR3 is CASTETYRVTYEQYF. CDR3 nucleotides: TGTGCCAGCACCGAGACGTATCGGGTCACCTACGAGCAGTACTTC.

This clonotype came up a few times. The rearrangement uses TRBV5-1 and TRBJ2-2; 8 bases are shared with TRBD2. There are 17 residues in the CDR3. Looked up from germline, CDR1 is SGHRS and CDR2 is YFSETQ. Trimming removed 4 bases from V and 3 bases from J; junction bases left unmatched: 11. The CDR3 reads CASSPPPTSADTGELFF. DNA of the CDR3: TGCGCCAGCAGCCCACCCCCGACTAGCGCGGACACCGGGGAGCTGTTTTTT.

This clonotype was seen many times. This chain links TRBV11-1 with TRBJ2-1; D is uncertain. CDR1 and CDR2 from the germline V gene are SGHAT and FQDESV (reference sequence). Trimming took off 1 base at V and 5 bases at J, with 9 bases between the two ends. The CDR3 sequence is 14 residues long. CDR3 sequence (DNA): TGTGCCAGCAGCTTAGTGCTGAAGAACAATGAGCAGTTCTTC. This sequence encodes CASSLVLKNNEQFF.

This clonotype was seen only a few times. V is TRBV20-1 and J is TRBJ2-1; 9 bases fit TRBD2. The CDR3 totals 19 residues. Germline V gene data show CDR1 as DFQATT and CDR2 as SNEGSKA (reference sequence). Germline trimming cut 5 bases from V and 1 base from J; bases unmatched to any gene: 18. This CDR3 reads CSAHPMAGGPSRSYNEQFF. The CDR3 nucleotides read TGCAGTGCTCACCCGATGGCGGGGGGGCCATCCCGGTCCTACAATGAGCAGTTCTTC.

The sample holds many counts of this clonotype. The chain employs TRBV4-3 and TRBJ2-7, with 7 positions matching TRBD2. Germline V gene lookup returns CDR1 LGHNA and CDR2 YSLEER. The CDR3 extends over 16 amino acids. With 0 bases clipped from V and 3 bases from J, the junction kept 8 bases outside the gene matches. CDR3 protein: CASSQDYGLGNYEQYF. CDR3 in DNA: TGCGCCAGCAGCCAAGATTACGGACTAGGGAACTACGAGCAGTACTTC.

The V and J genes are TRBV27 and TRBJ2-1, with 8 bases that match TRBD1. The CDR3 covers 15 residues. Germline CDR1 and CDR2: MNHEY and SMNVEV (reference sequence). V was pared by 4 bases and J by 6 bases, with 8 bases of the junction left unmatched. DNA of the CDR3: TGTGCCAGCAGTTACACAGGGGGGTCGGGCAATGAGCAGTTCTTC. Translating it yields CASSYTGGSGNEQFF.

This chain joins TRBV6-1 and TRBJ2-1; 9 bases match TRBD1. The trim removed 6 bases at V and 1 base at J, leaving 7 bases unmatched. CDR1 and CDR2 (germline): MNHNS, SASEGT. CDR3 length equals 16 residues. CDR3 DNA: TGTGCCAGCAGCTTCGGACAGGGGCTGTCCTACAATGAGCAGTTCTTC. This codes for CASSFGQGLSYNEQFF.

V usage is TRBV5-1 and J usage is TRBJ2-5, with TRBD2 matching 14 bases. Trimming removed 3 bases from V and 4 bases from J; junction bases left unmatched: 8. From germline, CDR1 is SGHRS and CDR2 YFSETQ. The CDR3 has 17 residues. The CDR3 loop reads CASSSGLAGAPRETQYF. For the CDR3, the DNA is TGCGCCAGCAGCTCGGGACTAGCGGGAGCCCCGCGAGAGACCCAGTACTTC.

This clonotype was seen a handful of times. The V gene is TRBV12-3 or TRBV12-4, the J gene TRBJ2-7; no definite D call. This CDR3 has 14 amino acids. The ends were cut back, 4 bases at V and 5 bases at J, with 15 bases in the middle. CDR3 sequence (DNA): TGTGCCAGCAGTTCTACGAACCAGCCCCACGAGCAGTACTTC. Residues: CASSSTNQPHEQYF.